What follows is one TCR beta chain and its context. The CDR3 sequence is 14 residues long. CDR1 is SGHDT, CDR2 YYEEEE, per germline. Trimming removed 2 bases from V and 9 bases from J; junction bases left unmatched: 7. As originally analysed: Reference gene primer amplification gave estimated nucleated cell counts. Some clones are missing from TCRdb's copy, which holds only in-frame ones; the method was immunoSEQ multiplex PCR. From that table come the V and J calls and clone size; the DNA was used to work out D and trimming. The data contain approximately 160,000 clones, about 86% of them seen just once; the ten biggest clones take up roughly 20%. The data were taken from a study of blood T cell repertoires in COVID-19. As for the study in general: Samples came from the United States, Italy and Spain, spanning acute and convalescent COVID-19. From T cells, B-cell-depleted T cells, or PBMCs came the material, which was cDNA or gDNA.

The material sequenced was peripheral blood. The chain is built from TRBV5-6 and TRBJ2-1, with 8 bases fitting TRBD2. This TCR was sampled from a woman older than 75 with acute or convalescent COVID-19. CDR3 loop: CASSFGLARGEQFF. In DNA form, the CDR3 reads TGTGCCAGCAGCTTTGGACTAGCACGCGGTGAGCAGTTCTTC.